These T cell receptor beta chains were read from a single sample in a study of CD8 T cells in Susac syndrome. MiXCR, applied by TCRdb to the immunoSEQ multiplex PCR reads, yields one record per CDR3 protein. The data show 400,000 to 550,000 distinct CDR3 sequences, approximately 89% seen once. Sequenced material: CD8+ T cells from PBMCs. The origin of the receptors is a human donor with multiple sclerosis. CDR3s include the opening cysteine and the closing phenylalanine or tryptophan. Fields, in order: V gene, clone size, J gene, D gene, CDR3 protein, CDR3 DNA. A D gene is named only where the DNA matches it firmly. Size is omitted from some rows. Given values are once, few, many or a class for expanded clones.

v_call: TRBV28
clone_size: .
j_call: TRBJ2-1
d_call: .
cdr3_aa: CATLDRSSYNEQFF
cdr3_nt: TGTGCCACCCTAGACAGGAGCTCCTACAATGAGCAGTTCTTC

v_call: TRBV2
clone_size: .
j_call: TRBJ2-1
d_call: TRBD1
cdr3_aa: CASLPGQGISYNEQFF
cdr3_nt: TGTGCCAGTCTCCCGGGACAGGGTATCTCCTACAATGAGCAGTTCTTC

v_call: TRBV4-1
clone_size: once
j_call: TRBJ1-1
d_call: .
cdr3_aa: CASSQVPVNTEAFF
cdr3_nt: TGCGCCAGCAGCCAAGTTCCGGTGAACACTGAAGCTTTCTTT

v_call: TRBV5-4
clone_size: .
j_call: TRBJ2-3
d_call: TRBD1
cdr3_aa: CASSYDREQYF
cdr3_nt: TGTGCCAGCAGCTATGACAGGGAACAGTATTTT

v_call: TRBV29-1
clone_size: .
j_call: TRBJ2-2
d_call: .
cdr3_aa: CSVELGVADTGELFF
cdr3_nt: TGCAGCGTTGAACTAGGGGTGGCAGACACCGGGGAGCTGTTTTTT

v_call: TRBV12-3/TRBV12-4
clone_size: once
j_call: TRBJ2-3
d_call: .
cdr3_aa: CASTQSTDTQYF
cdr3_nt: TGTGCCAGCACCCAGTCCACAGATACGCAGTATTTT

v_call: TRBV25-1
clone_size: .
j_call: TRBJ1-5
d_call: .
cdr3_aa: CASSEGSTSNQPQHF
cdr3_nt: TGTGCCAGCAGTGAGGGTAGTACTAGCAATCAGCCCCAGCATTTT

v_call: TRBV18
clone_size: .
j_call: TRBJ1-4
d_call: .
cdr3_aa: CASSPGKRKLFF
cdr3_nt: TGTGCCAGCTCACCCGGGAAGAGAAAACTGTTTTTT

v_call: TRBV5-1
clone_size: few
j_call: TRBJ2-5
d_call: .
cdr3_aa: CASSLVPEGEETQYF
cdr3_nt: TGCGCCAGCAGCTTGGTGCCTGAGGGGGAAGAGACCCAGTACTTC

v_call: TRBV6-1
clone_size: .
j_call: TRBJ1-2
d_call: TRBD1
cdr3_aa: CASRPTGQAANYGYTF
cdr3_nt: TGTGCCAGCAGACCAACGGGACAGGCGGCTAACTATGGCTACACCTTC

v_call: TRBV20-1
clone_size: .
j_call: TRBJ1-1
d_call: .
cdr3_aa: CSAAIQGLYTEAFF
cdr3_nt: TGCAGTGCTGCTATCCAGGGGTTGTACACTGAAGCTTTCTTT

v_call: TRBV4-1
clone_size: .
j_call: TRBJ2-6
d_call: TRBD2
cdr3_aa: CASSQGTSGADVGANVLTF
cdr3_nt: TGCGCCAGCAGCCAAGGCACCAGCGGGGCTGACGTTGGGGCCAACGTCCTGACTTTC

v_call: TRBV19
clone_size: .
j_call: TRBJ1-5
d_call: .
cdr3_aa: CASSIWDGSNQPQHF
cdr3_nt: TGTGCCAGTAGTATTTGGGACGGTAGCAATCAGCCCCAGCATTTT

v_call: TRBV4-1
clone_size: .
j_call: TRBJ2-5
d_call: TRBD2
cdr3_aa: CASSHSSGDETQYF
cdr3_nt: TGCGCCAGCAGCCACTCTAGCGGGGATGAGACCCAGTACTTC

v_call: TRBV29-1
clone_size: .
j_call: TRBJ2-1
d_call: .
cdr3_aa: CSAPGVLGNEQFF
cdr3_nt: TGCAGCGCCCCTGGAGTCCTAGGGAATGAGCAGTTCTTC

v_call: TRBV5-5
clone_size: .
j_call: TRBJ1-5
d_call: .
cdr3_aa: CASSLESGNQPQQF
cdr3_nt: TGTGCCAGCAGCTTGGAGTCGGGGAATCAGCCCCAGCAATTT

v_call: TRBV6-1
clone_size: .
j_call: TRBJ2-7
d_call: .
cdr3_aa: CASRWGSYEQYF
cdr3_nt: TGTGCCAGCAGGTGGGGCTCCTACGAGCAGTACTTC

v_call: TRBV28
clone_size: .
j_call: TRBJ2-1
d_call: TRBD1
cdr3_aa: CASSFRDRLGNEQFF
cdr3_nt: TGTGCCAGCAGTTTTCGGGACAGGCTGGGGAATGAGCAGTTCTTC

v_call: TRBV13
clone_size: few
j_call: TRBJ2-7
d_call: .
cdr3_aa: CASSPHYEQYF
cdr3_nt: TGTGCCAGCAGCCCCCATTACGAGCAGTACTTC

v_call: TRBV5-1
clone_size: .
j_call: TRBJ2-1
d_call: TRBD2
cdr3_aa: CASSLDRIIDGGRISNEQFF
cdr3_nt: TGCGCCAGCAGCTTGGATCGCATAATCGATGGCGGGAGGATCTCCAATGAGCAGTTCTTC

v_call: TRBV4-1
clone_size: .
j_call: TRBJ2-2
d_call: .
cdr3_aa: CASSQDPLSGPGELFF
cdr3_nt: TGCGCCAGCAGCCAAGATCCTTTGAGCGGACCCGGGGAGCTGTTTTTT

v_call: TRBV6-5
clone_size: .
j_call: TRBJ1-5
d_call: .
cdr3_aa: CASSPQGYRQPQHF
cdr3_nt: TGTGCCAGCAGTCCTCAGGGTTATCGACAGCCCCAGCATTTT

v_call: TRBV27
clone_size: .
j_call: TRBJ1-1
d_call: .
cdr3_aa: CASGSTRGYTEAFF
cdr3_nt: TGTGCCAGCGGGTCGACCCGGGGTTACACTGAAGCTTTCTTT

v_call: TRBV25-1
clone_size: .
j_call: TRBJ1-1
d_call: .
cdr3_aa: CASSEFGGNTEAFF
cdr3_nt: TGTGCCAGCAGTGAATTCGGAGGGAACACTGAAGCTTTCTTT

v_call: TRBV27
clone_size: few
j_call: TRBJ2-7
d_call: TRBD2
cdr3_aa: CASSGREGSYEQYF
cdr3_nt: TGTGCCAGCAGTGGGCGGGAGGGCTCCTACGAGCAGTACTTC

v_call: TRBV3-1
clone_size: .
j_call: TRBJ2-7
d_call: .
cdr3_aa: CASSQAGFYEQYF
cdr3_nt: TGTGCCAGCAGCCAGGCAGGGTTCTACGAGCAGTACTTC

v_call: TRBV30
clone_size: .
j_call: TRBJ2-1
d_call: .
cdr3_aa: CAWSTTVGGDEQFF
cdr3_nt: .

v_call: TRBV7-6
clone_size: .
j_call: TRBJ2-7
d_call: TRBD1
cdr3_aa: CASSPIPDRAEGEQYF
cdr3_nt: TGTGCCAGCAGCCCCATACCGGACAGGGCAGAGGGGGAGCAGTACTTC

v_call: TRBV28
clone_size: .
j_call: TRBJ2-1
d_call: .
cdr3_aa: CASSLRGQSSYNEQFF
cdr3_nt: TGTGCCAGCAGTCTCCGCGGACAGAGCTCCTACAATGAGCAGTTCTTC

v_call: TRBV27
clone_size: .
j_call: TRBJ2-5
d_call: .
cdr3_aa: CASSWGGSPQYF
cdr3_nt: TGTGCCAGCAGTTGGGGCGGATCGCCCCAGTACTTC

v_call: TRBV29-1
clone_size: .
j_call: TRBJ2-1
d_call: TRBD2
cdr3_aa: CSVPRRLAERGNEQFF
cdr3_nt: TGCAGCGTTCCTAGACGACTAGCGGAGAGGGGGAATGAGCAGTTCTTC

v_call: TRBV7-3
clone_size: .
j_call: TRBJ2-7
d_call: TRBD1
cdr3_aa: CASSFDSGQGAYEQYF
cdr3_nt: TGTGCCAGCAGCTTTGACTCGGGACAGGGGGCATACGAGCAGTACTTC

v_call: TRBV6-1
clone_size: .
j_call: TRBJ1-2
d_call: .
cdr3_aa: CASSGGGESDGYTF
cdr3_nt: TGTGCCAGCAGTGGGGGGGGCGAGAGTGATGGCTACACCTTC

v_call: TRBV6-4
clone_size: .
j_call: TRBJ2-1
d_call: TRBD1
cdr3_aa: CASSFGTGSYEQFF
cdr3_nt: TGTGCCAGCAGTTTCGGGACAGGGTCGTATGAGCAGTTCTTC

v_call: TRBV2
clone_size: .
j_call: TRBJ1-2
d_call: .
cdr3_aa: CASSEKGVSGYTF
cdr3_nt: TGTGCCAGCAGTGAAAAGGGCGTTAGCGGCTACACCTTC

v_call: TRBV7-9
clone_size: .
j_call: TRBJ2-2
d_call: .
cdr3_aa: CAGLQGTGELFF
cdr3_nt: TGTGCCGGACTACAGGGGACCGGGGAGCTGTTTTTT

v_call: TRBV4-1
clone_size: few
j_call: TRBJ2-7
d_call: .
cdr3_aa: CASSQDLRKLYEQYF
cdr3_nt: TGCGCCAGCAGCCAAGATCTTCGGAAACTCTACGAGCAGTACTTC

v_call: TRBV13
clone_size: .
j_call: TRBJ2-2
d_call: .
cdr3_aa: CASSPPDSGDTGELFF
cdr3_nt: TGTGCCAGCAGTCCACCGGACAGCGGGGACACCGGGGAGCTGTTTTTT

v_call: TRBV5-1
clone_size: .
j_call: TRBJ2-7
d_call: .
cdr3_aa: CASSSRDLSYEQYF
cdr3_nt: TGCGCCAGCAGCAGCCGGGACCTATCCTACGAGCAGTACTTC

v_call: TRBV4-1
clone_size: .
j_call: TRBJ2-2
d_call: .
cdr3_aa: CASSQVLTRGGNPGELFF
cdr3_nt: TGCGCCAGCAGCCAAGTGCTTACGCGGGGCGGAAATCCCGGGGAGCTGTTTTTT

v_call: TRBV2
clone_size: .
j_call: TRBJ2-7
d_call: .
cdr3_aa: CAIRQVVRYEQYF
cdr3_nt: TGTGCCATCCGACAGGTGGTTAGGTACGAGCAGTACTTC

v_call: TRBV4-1
clone_size: once
j_call: TRBJ1-4
d_call: .
cdr3_aa: CASSQEGPATNEKLFF
cdr3_nt: TGCGCCAGCAGCCAAGAGGGTCCGGCAACTAATGAAAAACTGTTTTTT

v_call: TRBV10-3
clone_size: .
j_call: TRBJ1-1
d_call: .
cdr3_aa: CAISDRGVGGNTEAFF
cdr3_nt: TGTGCCATCAGTGATCGTGGAGTTGGGGGGAACACTGAAGCTTTCTTT

v_call: TRBV2
clone_size: .
j_call: TRBJ1-1
d_call: TRBD1
cdr3_aa: CASSENTGGQRTEAFF
cdr3_nt: TGTGCCAGCAGTGAAAACACAGGGGGCCAGCGCACTGAAGCTTTCTTT

v_call: TRBV11-2
clone_size: .
j_call: TRBJ1-1
d_call: TRBD1
cdr3_aa: CASSLEPTGKNTEAFF
cdr3_nt: TGTGCCAGCAGCTTAGAACCGACAGGGAAGAACACTGAAGCTTTCTTT

v_call: TRBV4-1
clone_size: .
j_call: TRBJ2-3
d_call: TRBD2
cdr3_aa: CASSQASGKEDTQYF
cdr3_nt: TGCGCCAGCAGCCAAGCTAGCGGGAAAGAAGATACGCAGTATTTT

v_call: TRBV4-2
clone_size: .
j_call: TRBJ2-1
d_call: .
cdr3_aa: CASSRDPEVQSSYNEQFF
cdr3_nt: TGTGCCAGCAGCCGAGACCCGGAGGTCCAAAGCTCCTACAATGAGCAGTTCTTC

v_call: TRBV6-5
clone_size: .
j_call: TRBJ2-1
d_call: .
cdr3_aa: CASSYSIAVDEQFF
cdr3_nt: TGTGCCAGCAGTTACTCGATCGCAGTCGATGAGCAGTTCTTC

v_call: TRBV10-1
clone_size: .
j_call: TRBJ2-5
d_call: .
cdr3_aa: CASSETGRETQYF
cdr3_nt: TGCGCCAGCAGTGAGACAGGACGAGAGACCCAGTACTTC

v_call: TRBV10-3
clone_size: .
j_call: TRBJ2-2
d_call: .
cdr3_aa: CAISESTGSNTGELFF
cdr3_nt: TGTGCCATCAGTGAGTCGACCGGGAGTAACACCGGGGAGCTGTTTTTT

v_call: TRBV7-9
clone_size: .
j_call: TRBJ2-7
d_call: .
cdr3_aa: CASSLGDREQYF
cdr3_nt: TGTGCCAGCAGCTTAGGTGACAGAGAGCAGTACTTC

v_call: TRBV5-1
clone_size: .
j_call: TRBJ1-1
d_call: .
cdr3_aa: CASSSFRDGGSTEAFF
cdr3_nt: TGCGCCAGCAGCTCCTTCCGGGACGGGGGGAGCACTGAAGCTTTCTTT

v_call: TRBV12-3/TRBV12-4
clone_size: .
j_call: TRBJ1-3
d_call: .
cdr3_aa: CASSPGKGGSGNTIYF
cdr3_nt: TGTGCCAGCAGTCCCGGTAAGGGTGGTTCTGGAAACACCATATATTTT

v_call: TRBV28
clone_size: .
j_call: TRBJ2-1
d_call: .
cdr3_aa: CASSFSNIDNEQFF
cdr3_nt: TGTGCCAGCAGTTTTTCTAACATCGACAATGAGCAGTTCTTC

v_call: TRBV27
clone_size: .
j_call: TRBJ2-7
d_call: TRBD1
cdr3_aa: CASSLSIQGLHEQYF
cdr3_nt: TGTGCCAGCAGTTTATCGATACAGGGGTTACACGAGCAGTACTTC

v_call: TRBV5-5
clone_size: few
j_call: TRBJ1-5
d_call: .
cdr3_aa: CASSLGDRQPQHF
cdr3_nt: TGTGCCAGCAGCTTGGGGGACCGTCAGCCCCAGCATTTT

v_call: TRBV14
clone_size: .
j_call: TRBJ2-7
d_call: .
cdr3_aa: CASSQLPGGNEQYF
cdr3_nt: TGTGCCAGCAGCCAATTGCCCGGGGGAAACGAGCAGTACTTC

v_call: TRBV27
clone_size: .
j_call: TRBJ2-1
d_call: .
cdr3_aa: CASSLGGLRDEQFF
cdr3_nt: TGTGCCAGCAGTTTAGGAGGCCTCAGGGATGAGCAGTTCTTC